The 8 T cell receptor beta chains reported below all come from one sample, sequenced in a study of T cells in tumors after PD-1 blockade. Measured with immunoSEQ multiplex PCR; TCRdb has only the in-frame clones, and not every one. Among some 66,000 clones listed, under 80% were seen once. The specimen was PBMCs, collected after anti-PD-1 treatment. The receptors originated from a human donor with basal cell carcinoma.

The rearrangement uses TRBV19 and TRBJ2-7, with 11 bases matching TRBD2. Germline loops: CDR1 LNHDA, CDR2 SQIVND (reference sequence). The CDR3 totals 15 residues. V lost 0 bases to trimming and J lost 3 bases; unmatched junction nucleotides: 1. The CDR3 DNA follows: TGTGCCAGTAGTATAGAGGGACTAGCGGACTACGAGCAGTACTTC. It is translated as CASSIEGLADYEQYF.

This clone turned up a few times. This specimen includes other DNA sequences encoding the same CDR3. This chain links TRBV19 with TRBJ1-5, with 8 nucleotides matching TRBD1. CDR3 length equals 19 residues. J was trimmed by 2 bases and V by 6 bases; bases with no gene match: 18. Germline assignment: CDR1 LNHDA and CDR2 SQIVND (reference sequence). The CDR3 region is CASSSPPDREVVGNQPQHF. The DNA of the CDR3 is TGTGCCAGTAGCTCTCCCCCGGACAGGGAGGTAGTGGGCAATCAGCCCCAGCATTTT. Complete variable domain (other parts from reference TRBV19 and TRBJ1-5): DGGITQSPKYLFRKEGQNVTLSCEQNLNHDAMYWYRQDPGQGLRLIYYSQIVNDFQKGDIAEGYSVSREKKESFPLTVTSAQKNPTAFYLCASSSPPDREVVGNQPQHFGDGTRLSIL.

V is TRBV18 and J is TRBJ2-7; 9 bases are shared with TRBD2. The CDR3 loop spans 15 amino acids. Germline lookup yields CDR1 KGHSH and CDR2 LQKENI. Trimming took 6 bases from V and 3 from J; bases not matched to a gene: 9. The CDR3 loop reads CASSPGLAINYEQYF. CDR3 in DNA: TGTGCCAGCTCGCCAGGACTAGCGATTAACTACGAGCAGTACTTC.

The rearrangement links TRBV2 to TRBJ2-2, with 7 positions matching TRBD2. There are 17 residues in the CDR3. Germline assignment: CDR1 SNHLY and CDR2 FYNNEI. Germline trimming cut 0 bases from V and 2 bases from J; bases unmatched to any gene: 6. CDR3 residues: CASSEAAGGGNTGELFF. CDR3 in DNA: TGTGCCAGCAGTGAAGCGGCTGGGGGGGGAAACACCGGGGAGCTGTTTTTT. The full variable domain, in which reference TRBV2 and TRBJ2-2 provide the parts outside the CDR3, is EPEVTQTPSHQVTQMGQEVILRCVPISNHLYFYWYRQILGQKVEFLVSFYNNEISEKSEIFDDQFSVERPDGSNFTLKIRSTKLEDSAMYFCASSEAAGGGNTGELFFGEGSRLTVL.

V and J are TRBV28 and TRBJ2-7; weak D call: TRBD2 (6 bases). Trimming removed 5 bases at V and 6 bases at J, with 20 bases between. This CDR3 region has 15 residues. CDR1 MDHEN and CDR2 SYDVKM come from the germline V gene. The CDR3, as DNA: TGTGCCAGCAGTCCAACATCGGGACTCCCGGCCGAGCAGTACTTC. It specifies CASSPTSGLPAEQYF.

The chain combines TRBV5-6 with TRBJ2-3; D is perhaps TRBD2 (6 bases). CDR3 length equals 12 residues. The V end lost 2 bases, the J end lost 7 bases, and 8 bases lay between the germline ends. Germline CDR1 SGHDT, CDR2 YYEEEE. Here the CDR3 DNA reads TGTGCCAGCAGCTTAGCGGGCAATACGCAGTATTTT. It specifies CASSLAGNTQYF.

V is TRBV5-1 and J is TRBJ2-5, with D possibly being TRBD2 (6 bases). The CDR3 covers 14 residues. Germline assignment: CDR1 SGHRS and CDR2 YFSETQ. The germline V and J ends were trimmed by 1 base and 4 bases, with 11 bases remaining between them. The chain's CDR3 is CASSLLLAGETQYF. CDR3 bases: TGCGCCAGCAGCTTGTTACTAGCTGGAGAGACCCAGTACTTC.

The CDR3 DNA follows: TGTGCCTGGGCCGGGACTAGCGGGGGGGCAGAGACCCAGTACTTC. It is translated as CAWAGTSGGAETQYF. This chain connects TRBV30 to TRBJ2-5, with 16 bases that match TRBD2. Germline lookup yields CDR1 GTSNPN and CDR2 SVGIG (reference sequence). The CDR3 is 15 residues long. After removal of 5 bases from V and 4 bases from J, the junction contained 4 bases not matched to a gene. The full variable domain, in which reference TRBV30 and TRBJ2-5 provide the parts outside the CDR3, is SQTIHQWPATLVQPVGSPLSLECTVEGTSNPNLYWYRQAAGRGLQLLFYSVGIGQISSEVPQNLSASRPQDRQFILSSKKLLLSDSGFYLCAWAGTSGGAETQYFGPGTRLLVL.